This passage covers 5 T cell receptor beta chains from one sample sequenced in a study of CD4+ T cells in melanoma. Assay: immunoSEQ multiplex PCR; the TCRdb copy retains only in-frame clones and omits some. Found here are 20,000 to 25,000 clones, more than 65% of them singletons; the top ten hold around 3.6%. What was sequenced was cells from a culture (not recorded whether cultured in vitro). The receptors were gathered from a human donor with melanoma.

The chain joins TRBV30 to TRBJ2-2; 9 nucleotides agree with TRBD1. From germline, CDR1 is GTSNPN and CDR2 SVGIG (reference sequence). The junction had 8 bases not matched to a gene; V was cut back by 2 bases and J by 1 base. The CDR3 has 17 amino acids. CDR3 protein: CAWSLDPGQGNTGELFF. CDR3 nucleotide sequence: TGTGCCTGGAGTTTAGATCCGGGACAGGGGAACACCGGGGAGCTGTTTTTT.

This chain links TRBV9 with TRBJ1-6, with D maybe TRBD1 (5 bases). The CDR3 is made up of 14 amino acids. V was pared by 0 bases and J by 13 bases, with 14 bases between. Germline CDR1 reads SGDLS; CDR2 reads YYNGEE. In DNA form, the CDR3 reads TGTGCCAGCAGCGTAGACGGGGGGAGGGTGCCCCTCCACTTT. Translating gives CASSVDGGRVPLHF.

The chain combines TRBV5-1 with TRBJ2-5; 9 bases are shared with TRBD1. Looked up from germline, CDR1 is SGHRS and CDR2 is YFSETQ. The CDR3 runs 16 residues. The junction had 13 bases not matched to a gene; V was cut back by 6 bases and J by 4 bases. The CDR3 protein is CASTTTGGASGETQYF. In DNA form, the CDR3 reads TGCGCCAGCACTACCACAGGGGGCGCTTCGGGAGAGACCCAGTACTTC.

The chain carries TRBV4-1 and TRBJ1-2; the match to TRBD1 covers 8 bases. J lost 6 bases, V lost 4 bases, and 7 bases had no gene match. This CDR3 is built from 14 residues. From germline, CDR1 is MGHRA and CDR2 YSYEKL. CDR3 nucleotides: TGCGCCAGCAGCCGGGACAGGTTGGGGGATGGCTACACCTTC. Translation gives CASSRDRLGDGYTF.

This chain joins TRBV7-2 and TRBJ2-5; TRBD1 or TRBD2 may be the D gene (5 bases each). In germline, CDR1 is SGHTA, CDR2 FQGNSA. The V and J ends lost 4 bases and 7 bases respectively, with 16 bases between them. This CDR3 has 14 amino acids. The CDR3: CASSSSGQLGTQYF. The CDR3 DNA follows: TGTGCCAGCAGCTCATCGGGGCAGCTGGGGACCCAGTACTTC.